A selection of T cell receptor beta chains follows, all from one sample in a study of vaccination and CD4 T cells after COVID-19. MiXCR, run by TCRdb on the PCR reads, gives a single entry per CDR3 protein. The sample gives more than 10,000 distinct CDR3 sequences, 35% to 40% of which show up once; more than 15% is in the top ten. For these TCRs, the target antigens are not known. Sequenced: CD4+ T cells from blood, cultured in vitro. These receptors were obtained from a human donor in good health. CDR3s include the opening cysteine and the closing phenylalanine or tryptophan. Each record gives: CDR3 protein, CDR3 DNA, J gene, V gene, D gene, clone size. A D gene is named only where the DNA matches it firmly. Only some rows state a clone size, as once, few, many or a class for expanded clones.

CDR3 protein: CASSSRGGRPYNEQFF; CDR3 DNA: TGTGCCAGCAGTTCCCGAGGGGGAAGGCCATACAATGAGCAGTTCTTC; J gene: TRBJ2-1; V gene: TRBV6-2/TRBV6-3; D gene: NA; clone size: few
CDR3 protein: CASSRDRATEAFF; CDR3 DNA: TGTGCCAGTAGCCGGGACAGGGCAACTGAAGCTTTCTTT; J gene: TRBJ1-1; V gene: TRBV19; D gene: TRBD1; clone size: few
CDR3 protein: CASSQDSGYNQPQHF; CDR3 DNA: TGTGCCAGCAGCCAAGATAGTGGGTACAATCAGCCCCAGCATTTT; J gene: TRBJ1-5; V gene: TRBV4-2; D gene: NA; clone size: NA
CDR3 protein: CSARGLAGGNNEQFF; CDR3 DNA: TGCAGTGCTAGAGGGCTAGCGGGAGGCAACAATGAGCAGTTCTTC; J gene: TRBJ2-1; V gene: TRBV20-1; D gene: TRBD2; clone size: few
CDR3 protein: CASSFSGDTDTQYF; CDR3 DNA: TGTGCCAGCAGTTTCTCAGGCGACACAGATACGCAGTATTTT; J gene: TRBJ2-3; V gene: TRBV27; D gene: NA; clone size: few
CDR3 protein: CASSRVGTGGSNQPQHF; CDR3 DNA: TGTGCCAGCAGCCGGGTCGGGACAGGGGGTAGCAATCAGCCCCAGCATTTT; J gene: TRBJ1-5; V gene: TRBV7-2; D gene: TRBD1; clone size: few
CDR3 protein: CASSEQNYEQYF; CDR3 DNA: TGTGCCAGCAGTGAACAAAACTACGAGCAGTACTTC; J gene: TRBJ2-7; V gene: TRBV6-1; D gene: NA; clone size: few
CDR3 protein: CASSLTQGTSNEQYF; CDR3 DNA: TGTGCCAGCAGTTTAACCCAGGGGACCTCCAACGAGCAGTACTTC; J gene: TRBJ2-7; V gene: TRBV28; D gene: NA; clone size: few
CDR3 protein: CASGPGASGGQETQYF; CDR3 DNA: TGTGCTAGTGGACCGGGGGCTAGCGGGGGTCAAGAGACCCAGTACTTC; J gene: TRBJ2-5; V gene: TRBV12-5; D gene: TRBD2; clone size: medium-sized
CDR3 protein: CASSLVGGWPQHF; CDR3 DNA: TGTGCCAGCAGCTTAGTGGGGGGCTGGCCCCAGCATTTT; J gene: TRBJ1-5; V gene: TRBV11-2; D gene: NA; clone size: NA
CDR3 protein: CASSSLAGVPNTGELFF; CDR3 DNA: TGTGCCAGCAGCTCCCTCGCAGGGGTTCCGAACACCGGGGAGCTGTTTTTT; J gene: TRBJ2-2; V gene: TRBV7-6; D gene: NA; clone size: large
CDR3 protein: CASSRTLGGTEAFF; CDR3 DNA: TGTGCCAGCAGCCGGACCCTGGGGGGCACTGAAGCTTTCTTT; J gene: TRBJ1-1; V gene: TRBV28; D gene: NA; clone size: NA
CDR3 protein: CASRPSSYNEQFF; CDR3 DNA: TGTGCCAGCAGGCCAAGCTCCTACAATGAGCAGTTCTTC; J gene: TRBJ2-1; V gene: TRBV28; D gene: NA; clone size: NA
CDR3 protein: CASSPGLAGVAHEQYF; CDR3 DNA: TGTGCCAGCAGTCCGGGACTAGCGGGAGTAGCCCACGAGCAGTACTTC; J gene: TRBJ2-7; V gene: TRBV6-2/TRBV6-3; D gene: TRBD2; clone size: NA
CDR3 protein: CASSYSTGDGYTF; CDR3 DNA: TGTGCCAGCAGTTACTCTACAGGGGATGGCTACACCTTC; J gene: TRBJ1-2; V gene: TRBV6-5; D gene: TRBD1; clone size: NA
CDR3 protein: CASSEVMARGGDTQYF; CDR3 DNA: TGTGCCAGCAGTGAAGTGATGGCGCGGGGGGGGGATACGCAGTATTTT; J gene: TRBJ2-3; V gene: TRBV6-1; D gene: TRBD2; clone size: few
CDR3 protein: CSARDTGLTYTDTQYF; CDR3 DNA: TGCAGTGCTAGAGATACAGGACTTACTTACACAGATACGCAGTATTTT; J gene: TRBJ2-3; V gene: TRBV20-1; D gene: NA; clone size: few
CDR3 protein: CASSADRLSSYEQYF; CDR3 DNA: TGTGCCAGCAGTGCGGACAGGCTTAGCTCCTACGAGCAGTACTTC; J gene: TRBJ2-7; V gene: TRBV6-1; D gene: TRBD1; clone size: NA
CDR3 protein: CASSARRALMNTEAFF; CDR3 DNA: TGTGCCAGCAGTGCCAGAAGGGCCCTCATGAACACTGAAGCTTTCTTT; J gene: TRBJ1-1; V gene: TRBV28; D gene: NA; clone size: NA
CDR3 protein: CASSYVGGLYHEQFF; CDR3 DNA: TGTGCCAGCAGTTACGTGGGGGGCCTCTACCATGAGCAGTTCTTC; J gene: TRBJ2-1; V gene: TRBV6-5; D gene: NA; clone size: once
CDR3 protein: CASSLGGGNTEAFF; CDR3 DNA: TGTGCCAGCAGTTTAGGGGGCGGGAACACTGAAGCTTTCTTT; J gene: TRBJ1-1; V gene: TRBV12-3/TRBV12-4; D gene: NA; clone size: few
CDR3 protein: CASDYSGEQYF; CDR3 DNA: TGTGCCAGCGATTATTCGGGCGAGCAGTACTTC; J gene: TRBJ2-7; V gene: TRBV2; D gene: NA; clone size: NA
CDR3 protein: CATSASGTSVYNEQFF; CDR3 DNA: TGTGCCACCAGTGCCTCCGGGACTAGCGTCTACAATGAGCAGTTCTTC; J gene: TRBJ2-1; V gene: TRBV24-1; D gene: TRBD2; clone size: few
CDR3 protein: CASSSTELGYTF; CDR3 DNA: TGTGCCAGCAGCTCTACCGAGCTCGGCTACACCTTC; J gene: TRBJ1-2; V gene: TRBV5-6; D gene: NA; clone size: NA
CDR3 protein: CASSVSGSTSDTQYF; CDR3 DNA: TGTGCCAGCAGTGTGAGCGGGAGTACATCAGATACGCAGTATTTT; J gene: TRBJ2-3; V gene: TRBV6-1; D gene: TRBD2; clone size: few
CDR3 protein: CAIGRGGLAGVEQYF; CDR3 DNA: TGTGCCATCGGTAGGGGAGGACTAGCGGGAGTTGAGCAGTACTTC; J gene: TRBJ2-7; V gene: TRBV10-3; D gene: TRBD2; clone size: few
CDR3 protein: CSASRWPTDTQYF; CDR3 DNA: TGCAGTGCTAGCCGATGGCCCACAGATACGCAGTATTTT; J gene: TRBJ2-3; V gene: TRBV20-1; D gene: NA; clone size: medium-sized
CDR3 protein: CSASRRLAGKDNEQFF; CDR3 DNA: TGCAGTGCTAGCCGACGACTGGCGGGTAAGGACAATGAGCAGTTCTTC; J gene: TRBJ2-1; V gene: TRBV20-1; D gene: NA; clone size: medium-sized
CDR3 protein: CASSWEGSRAFETQYF; CDR3 DNA: TGTGCCAGCAGTTGGGAAGGATCGCGTGCGTTCGAGACCCAGTACTTC; J gene: TRBJ2-5; V gene: TRBV6-2/TRBV6-3; D gene: NA; clone size: few
CDR3 protein: CASSPWGAVAGDLETQYF; CDR3 DNA: TGTGCCAGCAGCCCCTGGGGTGCGGTAGCGGGAGACCTGGAGACCCAGTACTTC; J gene: TRBJ2-5; V gene: TRBV7-8; D gene: TRBD2; clone size: few
CDR3 protein: CASSFRTLGDTQYF; CDR3 DNA: TGTGCCAGCAGTTTCCGAACGCTAGGCGATACGCAGTATTTT; J gene: TRBJ2-3; V gene: TRBV28; D gene: NA; clone size: NA
CDR3 protein: CASSGQGGGNQPQHF; CDR3 DNA: TGTGCCAGCAGTGGACAGGGAGGCGGCAATCAGCCCCAGCATTTT; J gene: TRBJ1-5; V gene: TRBV2; D gene: TRBD1; clone size: few
CDR3 protein: CASSVGTNTEAFF; CDR3 DNA: TGTGCCAGCAGCGTAGGCACGAACACTGAAGCTTTCTTT; J gene: TRBJ1-1; V gene: TRBV2; D gene: NA; clone size: once
CDR3 protein: CASSLAGTGDEQYF; CDR3 DNA: TGTGCCAGCAGCTTAGCCGGGACAGGGGACGAGCAGTACTTC; J gene: TRBJ2-7; V gene: TRBV7-9; D gene: TRBD1; clone size: few
CDR3 protein: CASSFRTLGEQYF; CDR3 DNA: TGTGCCAGCAGTTTTAGGACCCTGGGGGAGCAGTACTTC; J gene: TRBJ2-7; V gene: TRBV28; D gene: NA; clone size: few
CDR3 protein: CATSDPGAGANVLTF; CDR3 DNA: TGTGCCACCAGTGATCCAGGGGCGGGGGCCAACGTCCTGACTTTC; J gene: TRBJ2-6; V gene: TRBV24-1; D gene: NA; clone size: NA
CDR3 protein: CASSVGTGNTQYF; CDR3 DNA: TGTGCCAGTAGTGTGGGGACGGGGAATACGCAGTATTTT; J gene: TRBJ2-3; V gene: TRBV19; D gene: NA; clone size: NA
CDR3 protein: CAETGTSGTDTQYF; CDR3 DNA: TGTGCAGAAACCGGGACTAGCGGCACAGATACGCAGTATTTT; J gene: TRBJ2-3; V gene: TRBV7-9; D gene: TRBD2; clone size: NA
CDR3 protein: CASRGSGYGYTF; CDR3 DNA: TGTGCCAGCAGGGGTTCGGGCTATGGCTACACCTTC; J gene: TRBJ1-2; V gene: TRBV27; D gene: NA; clone size: NA
CDR3 protein: CASSSIGGGQEQYF; CDR3 DNA: TGTGCCAGCAGTTCTATAGGAGGGGGGCAGGAGCAGTACTTC; J gene: TRBJ2-7; V gene: TRBV28; D gene: NA; clone size: NA
CDR3 protein: CASTLTGTGGYGYTF; CDR3 DNA: TGTGCCAGCACCCTCACAGGGACAGGGGGCTATGGCTACACCTTC; J gene: TRBJ1-2; V gene: TRBV6-1; D gene: TRBD1; clone size: few
CDR3 protein: CASSPDRGTEAFF; CDR3 DNA: TGCGCCAGCAGCCCCGACAGGGGGACTGAAGCTTTCTTT; J gene: TRBJ1-1; V gene: TRBV5-1; D gene: TRBD1; clone size: once
CDR3 protein: CASSSVGGPSSETQYF; CDR3 DNA: TGTGCCAGCAGCTCTGTCGGAGGACCGTCCTCAGAGACCCAGTACTTC; J gene: TRBJ2-5; V gene: TRBV7-9; D gene: NA; clone size: few
CDR3 protein: CASSPADYSADTQYF; CDR3 DNA: TGTGCCAGCAGCCCGGCGGACTATTCTGCGGATACGCAGTATTTT; J gene: TRBJ2-3; V gene: TRBV14; D gene: NA; clone size: NA
CDR3 protein: CASSYLGNAGRGDTQYF; CDR3 DNA: TGTGCCAGCAGTTACCTCGGAAATGCGGGGCGGGGAGATACGCAGTATTTT; J gene: TRBJ2-3; V gene: TRBV6-2/TRBV6-3; D gene: NA; clone size: few
CDR3 protein: CATSDFSTGRGTGELFF; CDR3 DNA: TGTGCCACCAGTGATTTTAGCACAGGGCGGGGCACCGGGGAGCTGTTTTTT; J gene: TRBJ2-2; V gene: TRBV24-1; D gene: NA; clone size: few
CDR3 protein: CASSINRGLETQYF; CDR3 DNA: TGTGCCAGCAGTATCAATCGTGGGTTGGAGACCCAGTACTTC; J gene: TRBJ2-5; V gene: TRBV27; D gene: NA; clone size: few
CDR3 protein: CASVRTPTDTQYF; CDR3 DNA: TGTGCCAGCGTTCGTACTCCCACAGATACGCAGTATTTT; J gene: TRBJ2-3; V gene: TRBV2; D gene: NA; clone size: NA